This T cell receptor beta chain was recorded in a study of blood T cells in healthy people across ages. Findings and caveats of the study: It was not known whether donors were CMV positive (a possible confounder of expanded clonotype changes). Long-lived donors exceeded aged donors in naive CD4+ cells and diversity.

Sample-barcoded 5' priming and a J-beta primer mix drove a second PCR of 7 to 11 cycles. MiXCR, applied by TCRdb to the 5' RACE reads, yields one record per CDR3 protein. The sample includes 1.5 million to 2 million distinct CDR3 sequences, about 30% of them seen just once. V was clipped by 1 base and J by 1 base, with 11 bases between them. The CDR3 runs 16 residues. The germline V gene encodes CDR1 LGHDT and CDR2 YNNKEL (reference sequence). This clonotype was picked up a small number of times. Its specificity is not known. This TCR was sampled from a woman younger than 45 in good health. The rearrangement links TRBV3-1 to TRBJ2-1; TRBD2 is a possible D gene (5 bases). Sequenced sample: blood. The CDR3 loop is CASSQGAGKSYNEQFF. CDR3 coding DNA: TGTGCCAGCAGCCAAGGGGCCGGGAAATCCTACAATGAGCAGTTCTTC.